Listed here are 19 T cell receptor beta chains from one sample, sequenced in a study of T cell repertoires in cytomegalovirus infection. These TCRs' antigens remain unknown. TCRdb passed the reads through MiXCR, listing each CDR3 protein once. Among about 830,000 distinct CDR3 sequences listed, over 25% were seen once. Sequencing used cultured CD8+ T cells from PBMCs, obtained from culture after CMV antigen stimulation. The origin of the receptors is a human donor in good health (CMV status not recorded). Some clones in this sample may be carry-over from other donors' samples.

This clonotype was counted between two and nine times. The CDR3 nucleotides are TGTGCCAGCAGTGTAATCGGACAGCAAGAGACCCAGTACTTC. This sequence encodes CASSVIGQQETQYF. J is TRBJ2-5 and V is TRBV12-3 or TRBV12-4, with D perhaps TRBD1 (6 bases). This CDR3 is 14 amino acids long. Deletions cut 5 bases from V and 2 bases from J, with 12 bases between.

The chain recombines TRBV6-6 with TRBJ1-2; 7 nucleotides align to TRBD1. Germline loops: CDR1 MNHNY, CDR2 SVGAGI (reference sequence). The CDR3 length is 14 residues. With V trimmed by 6 bases and J by 4 bases, 8 bases remained unmatched. This CDR3 reads CASSPRAGGYGYTF. The CDR3 DNA reads as TGTGCCAGCAGCCCCCGAGCAGGGGGCTATGGCTACACCTTC.

V is TRBV7-6 and J is TRBJ1-5, with D possibly TRBD1 on 6 matching bases. Germline CDR1 is SGHVS and CDR2 is FNYEAQ. The CDR3 has 15 amino acids. The DNA of the CDR3 is TGTGCGACCGCAGAGGGGAGGGGGAGCAATCAGCCCCAGCATTTT. Translating it yields CATAEGRGSNQPQHF. Combining the CDR3 with reference TRBV7-6 and TRBJ1-5 gives the whole variable domain GAGVSQSPRYKVTKRGQDVALRCDPISGHVSLYWYRQALGQGPEFLTYFNYEAQQDKSGLPNDRFSAERPEGSISTLTIQRTEQRDSAMYRCATAEGRGSNQPQHFGDGTRLSIL.

The chain is built from TRBV7-8 and TRBJ2-7; D unclear. V was cut by 1 base and J by 7 bases, with 8 bases left in between. Per germline, CDR1 SGHVS and CDR2 FQNEAQ. The CDR3 is 12 amino acids. CDR3 loop: CASSLEPREQYV. In DNA, the CDR3 is TGTGCCAGCAGCTTAGAACCGAGGGAGCAGTACGTC.

The chain employs TRBV6-2 or TRBV6-3 and TRBJ2-7, with a weak D call TRBD2 (5 bases). Germline loops: CDR1 MNHEY, CDR2 SVGEGT. Between the trimmed V and J ends, which lost 5 bases and 3 bases, there was a span of 8 bases. The CDR3 consists of 12 residues. The CDR3 coding sequence is TGTGCCAGCAGTCCCGGGAACTACGAGCAGTACGTC. Translation gives CASSPGNYEQYV.

This clonotype was counted at least ten times. The chain uses TRBV6-2 or TRBV6-3 and TRBJ2-1; 7 bases are shared with TRBD2. J lost 0 bases, V lost 2 bases, and 1 base had no gene match. This CDR3 is built from 15 residues. CDR1 and CDR2 from the germline V gene are MNHEY and SVGEGT. Here the CDR3 reads CASSYRDYSYNEQFF. The CDR3 DNA is TGTGCCAGCAGTTACCGGGACTACTCCTACAATGAGCAGTTCTTC.

This clonotype was found a few times. The J gene is TRBJ2-1, the V gene TRBV6-5; D might be TRBD2 (7 bases). The CDR3 runs 14 residues. V dropped 4 bases and J dropped 9 bases, with 16 bases sitting between them. Germline-derived CDR1 and CDR2 are MNHEY and SVGAGI. CDR3 in amino acids: CASSWGGRLVEQFF. The CDR3 region has the DNA TGTGCCAGCAGTTGGGGGGGCAGGCTGGTTGAGCAGTTCTTC.

The rearrangement uses TRBV7-9 and TRBJ2-7, with 8 nucleotides matching TRBD1. Trimming cost V 5 bases and J 1 base; bases outside gene matches: 7. The CDR3 has 15 residues. CDR1 and CDR2 (germline): SEHNR, FQNEAQ (reference sequence). The CDR3 DNA follows: TGTGCCAGCAGCCTCCGGGACAGGCCTTCCTACGAGCAGTACTTC. Protein sequence: CASSLRDRPSYEQYF.

This clonotype appeared many times. This chain links TRBV7-9 with TRBJ1-6; no definite D call. The germline gives CDR1 SEHNR, CDR2 FQNEAQ (reference sequence). V was shortened by 1 base and J by 12 bases, with 16 bases between the two germline ends. This CDR3 region has 15 residues. The DNA for the CDR3 is TGTGCCAGCAGCTTAGGTGGACTAAGTAGGGAACCCCTCCACTTT. Encoded protein: CASSLGGLSREPLHF.

On this clonotype: This sequence may be a read error, since a much larger clone differs from it by one base. V gene TRBV7-3 combines with J gene TRBJ2-2; TRBD2 is a possible D gene (6 bases). Germline CDR1 is SGHTA and CDR2 is FQGTGA. This CDR3 contains 15 residues. This CDR3 is CASSSLGGNTGVLFF. The CDR3 nucleotides are TGTGCCAGCAGCTCCCTCGGGGGTAACACCGGGGTGCTGTTTTTT.

The table lists this clonotype with many counts. The chain is built from TRBV7-8 and TRBJ2-2, with TRBD1 matching over 8 bases. CDR3 size: 15 residues. The V gene end was trimmed by 2 bases and the J gene end by 8 bases; junction bases not matched to a gene: 7. Germline CDR1 and CDR2: SGHVS and FQNEAQ. CDR3 in DNA: TGTGCCAGCAGCTTACGGACAGGGATATCGGGGGAGCTGTTTTTT. Protein: CASSLRTGISGELFF.

This clonotype was recorded many times. The gene calls are TRBV7-8 and TRBJ2-7, with D tentatively TRBD1 (6 bases). The CDR3 spans 14 residues. V gave up 2 bases and J gave up 1 base, with 9 bases separating them. CDR1 SGHVS and CDR2 FQNEAQ come from the germline V gene. The CDR3 sequence is CASSLLGASYEQYF. The CDR3, as DNA: TGTGCCAGCAGCTTATTGGGGGCGTCCTACGAGCAGTACTTC.

This clonotype appeared a few times. This sequence joins TRBV6-6 and TRBJ1-2, with D perhaps TRBD1 (6 bases). The CDR3 consists of 15 residues. V was pared by 4 bases and J by 5 bases, with 17 bases between. The germline gives CDR1 MNHNY, CDR2 SVGAGI (reference sequence). CDR3 coding DNA: TGTGCCAGCAGTTGGGACAAGGGGACCACTTATGGCTACACCTTC. Its translation: CASSWDKGTTYGYTF.

This clonotype was seen more than once but under ten times. The chain uses TRBV5-1 and TRBJ2-7; weak D call: TRBD2 (5 bases). In germline, CDR1 is SGHRS, CDR2 YFSETQ. This CDR3 spans 15 amino acids. The V end was cut by 2 bases, the J end by 3 bases, with 15 bases between. The CDR3 here is CASSFAEGLIYEQYF. The CDR3 DNA sequence: TGCGCCAGCAGCTTTGCTGAGGGTTTGATCTACGAGCAGTACTTC.

The chain couples TRBV7-9 to TRBJ2-2, with 8 bases that match TRBD1. This CDR3 is built from 13 residues. Germline V gene sequence: CDR1 SEHNR, CDR2 FQNEAQ (reference sequence). Trimming removed 5 bases from V and 7 bases from J; junction bases left unmatched: 3. The CDR3 DNA is TGTGCCAGCAGCCCAGGGGGCATCGGGGAGCTGTTTTTT. Its translation is CASSPGGIGELFF.

This clonotype was observed a few times. The chain combines TRBV19 with TRBJ1-4; D remains ambiguous. The CDR3 runs to 16 residues. Between the trimmed V and J ends, which lost 3 bases and 0 bases, there was a span of 11 bases. Germline lookup yields CDR1 LNHDA and CDR2 SQIVND (reference sequence). CDR3 loop: CASSMQEDTTNEKLFF. Here the CDR3 DNA reads TGTGCCAGTAGTATGCAAGAAGATACAACTAATGAAAAACTGTTTTTT.

CDR3 DNA sequence: TGTGCCAGCAGATCCACCGGACTGGAAGAGACCCAGTACTTC. Amino acid sequence: CASRSTGLEETQYF. The gene calls are TRBV6-6 and TRBJ2-5; weak D call: TRBD2 (5 bases). The CDR3 has 14 residues. Per the germline V gene, CDR1 is MNHNY and CDR2 is SVGAGI (reference sequence). V was clipped by 6 bases and J by 3 bases, with 14 bases between them.

This rearrangement joins TRBV27 to TRBJ2-5, with 7 bases matching TRBD1. CDR1 MNHEY and CDR2 SMNVEV come from the germline V gene (reference sequence). Trimming removed 5 bases from V and 5 bases from J; junction bases left unmatched: 11. The CDR3 contains 15 residues. The CDR3: CASSTLTGMTETQYF. The CDR3 coding sequence is TGTGCCAGCAGTACGCTGACAGGGATGACGGAGACCCAGTACTTC.

This clonotype has more than one count but fewer than ten. Here the CDR3 DNA reads TGTGCTAGTGGTTTCCATGACAGGGGGCTTGGGGCCAACGTCCTGACTTTC. Protein: CASGFHDRGLGANVLTF. The gene calls are TRBV12-5 and TRBJ2-6; 10 bases map to TRBD1. The trim removed 3 bases at V and 3 bases at J, leaving 5 bases unmatched. Germline-derived CDR1 and CDR2 are LGHNT and FRNRAP. The CDR3 is 17 amino acids.